The source of this TCR beta chain is a study of T-cell memory formation after mild COVID-19. Study-level information: TCR clusters were mostly confined to one donor each.

TCRdb independently ran MiXCR on the 5' RACE reads; one entry per CDR3 protein. The sample holds fewer than 30,000 distinct CDR3 sequences; less than 15% are singletons and the top ten take over 12%. The CDR3 consists of 14 residues. The V gene lost 1 base and the J gene lost 6 bases, with 9 bases spanning the gap. Germline lookup yields CDR1 SGHTA and CDR2 FQGNSA. This clonotype has ten or more counts. The antigen remains unidentified. Study results and limitations: For contracting clones, CD4+ ones sat mainly in CM and EM, CD8+ in EMRA. The SARS-CoV-2 specificity of second-wave clones reaching peak at day 37 remained unverified. The appearance of some responding clones in pre-infection memory suggested that cross-reactive memory joined.

The sequence came from an adult woman who had mild COVID-19 (a few samples of this study predate the infection). Cell type and time point are not known. The chain is built from TRBV7-2 and TRBJ2-2, with D maybe TRBD1 (5 bases). Sequencing was done on a sample of PBMCs or a T cell subset sorted from them (not recorded which). The chain's CDR3 is CASSLEGRAGELFF. The CDR3 DNA sequence: TGTGCCAGCAGCTTAGAGGGGCGTGCCGGGGAGCTGTTTTTT.